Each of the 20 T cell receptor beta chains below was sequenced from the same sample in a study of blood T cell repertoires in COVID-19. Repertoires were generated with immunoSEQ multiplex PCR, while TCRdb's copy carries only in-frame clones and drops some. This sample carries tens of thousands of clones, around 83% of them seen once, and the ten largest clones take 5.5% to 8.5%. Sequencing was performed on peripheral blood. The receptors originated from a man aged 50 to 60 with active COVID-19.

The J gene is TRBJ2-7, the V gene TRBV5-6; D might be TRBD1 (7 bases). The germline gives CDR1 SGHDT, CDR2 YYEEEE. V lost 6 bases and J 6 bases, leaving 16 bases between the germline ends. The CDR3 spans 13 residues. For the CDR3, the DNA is TGTGCCAGCAATCTTTACAGGGGAGGCGAGCAGTACTTC. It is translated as CASNLYRGGEQYF.

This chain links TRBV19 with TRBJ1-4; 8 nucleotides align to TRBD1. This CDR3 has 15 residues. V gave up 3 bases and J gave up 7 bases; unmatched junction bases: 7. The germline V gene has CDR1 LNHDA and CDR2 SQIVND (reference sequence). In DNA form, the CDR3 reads TGTGCCAGTAGTATCAGGACAGGGAATAGTGAAAAACTGTTTTTT. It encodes CASSIRTGNSEKLFF.

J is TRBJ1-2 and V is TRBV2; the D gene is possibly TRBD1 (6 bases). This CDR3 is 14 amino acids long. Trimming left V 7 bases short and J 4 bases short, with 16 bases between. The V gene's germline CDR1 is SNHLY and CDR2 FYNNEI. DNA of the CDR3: TGTGCCAGCAATGATGGACAGATGGGCTATGGCTACACCTTC. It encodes CASNDGQMGYGYTF.

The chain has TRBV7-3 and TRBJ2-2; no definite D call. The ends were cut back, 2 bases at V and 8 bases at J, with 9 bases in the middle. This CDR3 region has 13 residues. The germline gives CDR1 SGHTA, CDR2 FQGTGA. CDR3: CASSLSVGGELFF. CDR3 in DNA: TGTGCCAGCAGCTTATCCGTCGGGGGGGAGCTGTTTTTT.

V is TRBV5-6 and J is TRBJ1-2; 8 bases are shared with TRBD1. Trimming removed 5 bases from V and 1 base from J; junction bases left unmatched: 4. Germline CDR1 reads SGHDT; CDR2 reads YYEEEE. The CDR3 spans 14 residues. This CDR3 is CASSKGQDNYGYTF. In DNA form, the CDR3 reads TGTGCCAGCAGTAAGGGACAGGATAACTATGGCTACACCTTC. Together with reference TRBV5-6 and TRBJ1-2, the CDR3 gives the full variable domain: DAGVTQSPTHLIKTRGQQVTLRCSPKSGHDTVSWYQQALGQGPQFIFQYYEEEERQRGNFPDRFSGHQFPNYSSELNVNALLLGDSALYLCASSKGQDNYGYTFGSGTRLTVV.

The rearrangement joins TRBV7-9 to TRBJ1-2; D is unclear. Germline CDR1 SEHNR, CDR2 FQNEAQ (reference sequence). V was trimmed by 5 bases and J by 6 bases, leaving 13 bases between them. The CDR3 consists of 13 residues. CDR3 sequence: CASSQDLNNGYTF. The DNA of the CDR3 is TGTGCCAGCAGCCAAGACTTGAACAATGGCTACACCTTC.

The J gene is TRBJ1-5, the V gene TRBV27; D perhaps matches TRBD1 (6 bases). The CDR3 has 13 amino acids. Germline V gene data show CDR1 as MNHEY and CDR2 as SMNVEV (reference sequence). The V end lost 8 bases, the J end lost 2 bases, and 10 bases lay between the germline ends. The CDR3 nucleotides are TGTGCCAGCGCAGGGGCGGGCAATCAGCCCCAGCATTTT. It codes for CASAGAGNQPQHF.

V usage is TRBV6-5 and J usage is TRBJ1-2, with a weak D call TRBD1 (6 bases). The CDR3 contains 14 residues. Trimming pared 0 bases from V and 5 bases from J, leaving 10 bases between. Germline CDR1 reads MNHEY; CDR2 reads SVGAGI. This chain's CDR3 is CASSYSRQDYGYTF. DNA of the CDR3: TGTGCCAGCAGTTACTCGAGACAGGATTATGGCTACACCTTC.

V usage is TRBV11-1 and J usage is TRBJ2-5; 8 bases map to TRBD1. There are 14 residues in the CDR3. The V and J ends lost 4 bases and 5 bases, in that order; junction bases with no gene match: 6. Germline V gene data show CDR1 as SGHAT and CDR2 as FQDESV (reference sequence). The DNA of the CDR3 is TGTGCCAGCAGCTCAATCAGGGGGCACGAGACCCAGTACTTC. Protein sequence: CASSSIRGHETQYF. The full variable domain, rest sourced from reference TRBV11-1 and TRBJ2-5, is EAEVAQSPRYKITEKSQAVAFWCDPISGHATLYWYRQILGQGPELLVQFQDESVVDDSQLPKDRFSAERLKGVDSTLKIQPAELGDSAMYLCASSSIRGHETQYFGPGTRLLVL.

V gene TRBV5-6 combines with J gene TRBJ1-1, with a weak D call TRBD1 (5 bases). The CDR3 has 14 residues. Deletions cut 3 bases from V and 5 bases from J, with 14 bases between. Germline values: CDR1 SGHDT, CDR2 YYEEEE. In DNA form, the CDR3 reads TGTGCCAGCAGCTCACCAGGGAAAAGGACTGAAGCTTTCTTT. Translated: CASSSPGKRTEAFF.

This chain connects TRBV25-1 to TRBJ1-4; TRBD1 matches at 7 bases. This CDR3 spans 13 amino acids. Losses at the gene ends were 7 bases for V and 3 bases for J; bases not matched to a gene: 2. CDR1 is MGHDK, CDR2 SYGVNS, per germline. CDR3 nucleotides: TGTGCCAGCATGCAGGGGGCTAATGAAAAACTGTTTTTT. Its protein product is CASMQGANEKLFF.

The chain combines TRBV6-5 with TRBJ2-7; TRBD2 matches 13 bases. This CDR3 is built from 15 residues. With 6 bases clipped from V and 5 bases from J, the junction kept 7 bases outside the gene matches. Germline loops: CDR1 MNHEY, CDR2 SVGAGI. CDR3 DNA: TGTGCCAGCAGGGGACTAGCGGGACGTCGGAACGAGCAGTACGTC. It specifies CASRGLAGRRNEQYV.

CDR3 coding DNA: TGTGCCAGCTCACCGCCAGCAGGGGAAAAACTGTTTTTT. Protein product: CASSPPAGEKLFF. The chain employs TRBV18 and TRBJ1-4; the D gene is possibly TRBD1 (5 bases). The V end lost 3 bases, the J end lost 8 bases, and 10 bases lay between the germline ends. Germline assignment: CDR1 KGHSH and CDR2 LQKENI. The CDR3 length is 13 residues.

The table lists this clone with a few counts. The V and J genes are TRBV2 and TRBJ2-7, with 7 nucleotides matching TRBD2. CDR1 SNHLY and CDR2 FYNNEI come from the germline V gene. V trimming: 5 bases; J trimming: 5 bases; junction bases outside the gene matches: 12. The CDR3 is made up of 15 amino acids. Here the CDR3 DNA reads TGTGCCAGCAGTCTTACAAGGGAGGGCCGCGACGAGCAGTACGTC. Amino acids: CASSLTREGRDEQYV.

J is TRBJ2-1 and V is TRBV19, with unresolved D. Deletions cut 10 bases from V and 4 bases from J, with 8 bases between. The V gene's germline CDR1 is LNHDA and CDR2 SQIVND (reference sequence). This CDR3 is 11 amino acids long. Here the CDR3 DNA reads TGTGCCACCATAACATACAATGAGCAGTTCTTC. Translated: CATITYNEQFF.

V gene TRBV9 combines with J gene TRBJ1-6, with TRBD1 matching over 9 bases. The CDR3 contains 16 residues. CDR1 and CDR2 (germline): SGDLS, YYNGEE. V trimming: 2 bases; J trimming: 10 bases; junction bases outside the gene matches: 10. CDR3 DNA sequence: TGTGCCAGCAGCGTCGGACAGGGGAACCCTTTGTCACCCCTCCACTTT. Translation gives CASSVGQGNPLSPLHF.

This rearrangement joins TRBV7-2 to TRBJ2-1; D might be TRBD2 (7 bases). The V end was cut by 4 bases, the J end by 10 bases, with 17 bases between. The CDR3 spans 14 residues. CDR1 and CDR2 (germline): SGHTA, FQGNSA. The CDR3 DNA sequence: TGTGCCAGCAGCTCGGGGGGCTCCTCCCGCGAGCAGTTCTTC. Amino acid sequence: CASSSGGSSREQFF.

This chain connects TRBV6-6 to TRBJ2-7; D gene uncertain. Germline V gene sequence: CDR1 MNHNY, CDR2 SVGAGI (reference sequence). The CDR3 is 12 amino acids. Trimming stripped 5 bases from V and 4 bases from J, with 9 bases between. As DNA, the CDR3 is TGTGCCAGCAGTATAGCCGGATACGAGCAGTACGTC. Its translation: CASSIAGYEQYV.

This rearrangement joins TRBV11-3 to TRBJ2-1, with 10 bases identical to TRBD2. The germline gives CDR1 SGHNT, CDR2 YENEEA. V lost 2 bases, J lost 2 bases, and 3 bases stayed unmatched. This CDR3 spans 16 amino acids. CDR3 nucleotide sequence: TGTGCCAGCAGCTTACTTACTAGCGGGGCCTACAATGAGCAGTTCTTC. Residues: CASSLLTSGAYNEQFF. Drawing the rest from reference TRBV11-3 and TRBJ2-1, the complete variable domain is EAGVVQSPRYKIIEKKQPVAFWCNPISGHNTLYWYLQNLGQGPELLIRYENEEAVDDSQLPKDRFSAERLKGVDSTLKIQPAELGDSAVYLCASSLLTSGAYNEQFFGPGTRLTVL.

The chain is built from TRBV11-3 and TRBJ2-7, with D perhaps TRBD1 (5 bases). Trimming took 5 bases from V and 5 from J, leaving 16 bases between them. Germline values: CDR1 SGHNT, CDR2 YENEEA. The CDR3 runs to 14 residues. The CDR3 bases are TGTGCCAGCAGCCTCGGTAGGGGCAAGGACGAGCAGTACTTC. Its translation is CASSLGRGKDEQYF.